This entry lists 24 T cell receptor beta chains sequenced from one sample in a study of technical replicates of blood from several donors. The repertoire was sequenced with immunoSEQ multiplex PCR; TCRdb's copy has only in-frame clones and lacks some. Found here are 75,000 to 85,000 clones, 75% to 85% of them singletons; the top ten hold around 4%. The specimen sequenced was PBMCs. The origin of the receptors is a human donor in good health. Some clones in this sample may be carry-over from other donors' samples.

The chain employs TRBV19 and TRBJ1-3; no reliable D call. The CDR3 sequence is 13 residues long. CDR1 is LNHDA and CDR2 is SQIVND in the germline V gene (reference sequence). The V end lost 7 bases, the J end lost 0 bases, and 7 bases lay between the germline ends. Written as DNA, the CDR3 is TGTGCCAGTATCGGTCTCTCTGGAAACACCATATATTTT. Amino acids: CASIGLSGNTIYF.

The CDR3 bases are TGCAGCGTCGCGGACAGGGTCTACGAGCAGTACTTC. Translation gives CSVADRVYEQYF. The chain joins TRBV29-1 to TRBJ2-7; 8 nucleotides match TRBD1. Germline trimming cut 6 bases from V and 3 bases from J; bases unmatched to any gene: 4. The CDR3 runs to 12 residues. The germline V gene has CDR1 SQVTM and CDR2 ANQGSEA.

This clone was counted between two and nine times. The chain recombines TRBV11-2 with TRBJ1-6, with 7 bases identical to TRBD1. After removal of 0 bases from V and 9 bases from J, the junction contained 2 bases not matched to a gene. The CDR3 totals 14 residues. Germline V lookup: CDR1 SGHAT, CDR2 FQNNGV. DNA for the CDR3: TGTGCCAGCAGCTTAGACCAGGGGGGTTCACCCCTCCACTTT. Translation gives CASSLDQGGSPLHF.

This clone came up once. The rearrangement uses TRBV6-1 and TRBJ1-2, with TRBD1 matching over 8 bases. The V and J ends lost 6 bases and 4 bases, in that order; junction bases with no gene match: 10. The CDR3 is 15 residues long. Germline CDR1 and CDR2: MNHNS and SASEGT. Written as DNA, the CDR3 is TGTGCCAGCAGCTCTGGACAGGGAGATTTCTATGGCTACACCTTC. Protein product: CASSSGQGDFYGYTF.

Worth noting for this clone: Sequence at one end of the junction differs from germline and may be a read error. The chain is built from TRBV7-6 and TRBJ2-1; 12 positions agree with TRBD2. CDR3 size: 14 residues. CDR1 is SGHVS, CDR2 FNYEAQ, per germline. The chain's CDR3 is CASSLAGGINEQFF. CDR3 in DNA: TGTGCCAGCAGCCTAGCGGGAGGGATCAATGAGCAGTTCTTC.

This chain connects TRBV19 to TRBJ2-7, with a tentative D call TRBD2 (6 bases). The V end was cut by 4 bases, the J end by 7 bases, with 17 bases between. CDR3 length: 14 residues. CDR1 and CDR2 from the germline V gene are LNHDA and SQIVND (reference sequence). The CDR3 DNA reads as TGTGCCAGTAGTACCTTGGCGGGGTCTGGGGAGCAGTACTTC. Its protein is CASSTLAGSGEQYF.

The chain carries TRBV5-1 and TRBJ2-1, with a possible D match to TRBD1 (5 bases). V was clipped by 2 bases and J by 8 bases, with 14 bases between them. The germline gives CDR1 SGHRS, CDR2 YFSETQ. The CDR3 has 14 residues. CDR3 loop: CASSLGQGGDEQFF. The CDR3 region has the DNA TGCGCCAGCAGCTTAGGCCAGGGTGGGGATGAGCAGTTCTTC.

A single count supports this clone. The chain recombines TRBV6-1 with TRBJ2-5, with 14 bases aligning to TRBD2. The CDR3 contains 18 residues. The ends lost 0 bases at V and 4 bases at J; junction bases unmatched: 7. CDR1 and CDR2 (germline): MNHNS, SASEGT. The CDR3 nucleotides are TGTGCCAGCAGTGAAGCGAGACTAGCGGGAGGGTCGGGAGAGACCCAGTACTTC. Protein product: CASSEARLAGGSGETQYF.

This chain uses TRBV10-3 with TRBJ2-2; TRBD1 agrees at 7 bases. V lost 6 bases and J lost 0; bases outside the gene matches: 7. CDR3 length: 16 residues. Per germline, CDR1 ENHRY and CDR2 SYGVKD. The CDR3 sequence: CAIRDAGTANTGELFF. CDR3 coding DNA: TGTGCCATCAGAGACGCCGGGACAGCGAACACCGGGGAGCTGTTTTTT.

CDR3 in amino acids: CASSVAEERLMGSPLHF. Written as DNA, the CDR3 is TGTGCCAGCAGCGTAGCCGAAGAGCGACTAATGGGTTCACCCCTCCACTTT. The V gene is TRBV9, the J gene TRBJ1-6, with D unresolved. CDR1 is SGDLS, CDR2 YYNGEE, per germline. V shed 0 bases and J shed 9 bases, with 19 bases lying between them. The CDR3 sequence is 17 residues long.

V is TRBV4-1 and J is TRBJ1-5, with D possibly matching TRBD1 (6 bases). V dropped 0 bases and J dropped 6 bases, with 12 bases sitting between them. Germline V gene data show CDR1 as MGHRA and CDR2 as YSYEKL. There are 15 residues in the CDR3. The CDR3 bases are TGCGCCAGCAGCCAAGAAGGCAGGGGCGTTCAGCCCCAGCATTTT. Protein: CASSQEGRGVQPQHF.

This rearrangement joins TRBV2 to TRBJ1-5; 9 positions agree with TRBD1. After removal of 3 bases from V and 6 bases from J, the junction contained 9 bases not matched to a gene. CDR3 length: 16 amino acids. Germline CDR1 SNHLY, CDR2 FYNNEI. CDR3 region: CASSDRTGAIFQPQHF. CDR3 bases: TGTGCCAGCAGTGATAGGACAGGGGCGATATTTCAGCCCCAGCATTTT.

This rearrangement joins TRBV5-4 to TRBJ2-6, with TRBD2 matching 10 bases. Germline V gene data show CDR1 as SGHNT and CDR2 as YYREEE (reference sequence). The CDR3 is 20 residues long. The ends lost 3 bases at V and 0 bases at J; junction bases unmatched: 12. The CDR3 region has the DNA TGTGCCAGCAGCTCCCCTTATCGGACTAGCGGAAGCTCTGGGGCCAACGTCCTGACTTTC. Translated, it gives CASSSPYRTSGSSGANVLTF.

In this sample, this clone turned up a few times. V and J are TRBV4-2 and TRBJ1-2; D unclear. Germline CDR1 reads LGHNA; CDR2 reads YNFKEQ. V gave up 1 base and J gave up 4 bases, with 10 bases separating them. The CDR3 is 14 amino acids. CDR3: CASSQVQQPYGYTF. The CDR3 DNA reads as TGTGCCAGCAGCCAAGTTCAACAGCCCTATGGCTACACCTTC.

Written as DNA, the CDR3 is TGTGCCAGCAGCCAAGGTGGGACAGGACGTTATGGCTACACCTTC. Its translation is CASSQGGTGRYGYTF. V and J are TRBV14 and TRBJ1-2, with 8 bases that match TRBD1. The CDR3 sequence is 15 residues long. The germline V gene encodes CDR1 SGHDN and CDR2 FVKESK. The V and J ends lost 1 base and 5 bases, in that order; junction bases with no gene match: 6.

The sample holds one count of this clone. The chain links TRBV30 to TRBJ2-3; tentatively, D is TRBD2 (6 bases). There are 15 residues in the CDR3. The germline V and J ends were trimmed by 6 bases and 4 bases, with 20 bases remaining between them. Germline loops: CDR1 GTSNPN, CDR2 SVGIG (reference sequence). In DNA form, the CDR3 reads TGTGCCTGCCACCGCAATAACGGGAGTTCAGATACGCAGTATTTT. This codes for CACHRNNGSSDTQYF.

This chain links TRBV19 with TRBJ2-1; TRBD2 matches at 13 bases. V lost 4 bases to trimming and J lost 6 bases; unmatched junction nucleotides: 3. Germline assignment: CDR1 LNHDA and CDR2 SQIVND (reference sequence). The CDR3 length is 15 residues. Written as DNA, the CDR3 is TGTGCCAGTAGTACCGGGACTAGCGGGACCAATGAGCAGTTCTTC. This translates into CASSTGTSGTNEQFF.

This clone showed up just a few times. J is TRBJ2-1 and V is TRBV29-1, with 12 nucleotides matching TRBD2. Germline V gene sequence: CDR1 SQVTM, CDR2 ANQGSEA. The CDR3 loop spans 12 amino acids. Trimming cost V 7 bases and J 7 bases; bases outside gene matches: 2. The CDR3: CSGGLAGNEQFF. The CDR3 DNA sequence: TGCAGCGGCGGACTAGCGGGGAATGAGCAGTTCTTC.

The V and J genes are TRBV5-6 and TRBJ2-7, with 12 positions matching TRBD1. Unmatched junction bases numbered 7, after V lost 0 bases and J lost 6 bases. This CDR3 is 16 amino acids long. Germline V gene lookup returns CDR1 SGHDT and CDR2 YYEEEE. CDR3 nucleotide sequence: TGTGCCAGCAGCTTGGCCCGCGGGGACAGGGGGCGCGAGCAGTACTTC. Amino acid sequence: CASSLARGDRGREQYF.

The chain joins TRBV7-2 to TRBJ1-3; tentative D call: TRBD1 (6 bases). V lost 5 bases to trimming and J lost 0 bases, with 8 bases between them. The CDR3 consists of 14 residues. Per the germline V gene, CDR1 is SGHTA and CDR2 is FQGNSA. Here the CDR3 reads CASSQTGSGNTIYF. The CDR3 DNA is TGTGCCAGCAGCCAGACAGGCTCTGGAAACACCATATATTTT.

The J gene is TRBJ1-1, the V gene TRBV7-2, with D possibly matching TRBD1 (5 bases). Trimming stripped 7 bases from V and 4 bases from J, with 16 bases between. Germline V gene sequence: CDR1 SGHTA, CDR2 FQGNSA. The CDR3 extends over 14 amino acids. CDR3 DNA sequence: TGTGCCAGCACCGCGGAAAGGGGTCGCACTGAAGCTTTCTTT. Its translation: CASTAERGRTEAFF.

The CDR3 DNA follows: TGTGCCAGCAGCCAAGGGGGACTAGAGGGCGGGGAGCTGTTTTTT. Amino acids: CASSQGGLEGGELFF. The rearrangement joins TRBV4-2 to TRBJ2-2; 8 bases are a match to TRBD2. There are 15 residues in the CDR3. Trimming removed 1 base from V and 7 bases from J; junction bases left unmatched: 5. Germline loops: CDR1 LGHNA, CDR2 YNFKEQ.

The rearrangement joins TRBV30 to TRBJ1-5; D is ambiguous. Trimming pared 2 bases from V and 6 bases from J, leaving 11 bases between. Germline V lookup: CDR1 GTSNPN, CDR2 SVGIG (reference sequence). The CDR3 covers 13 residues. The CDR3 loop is CAWSPGSSQPQHF. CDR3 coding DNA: TGTGCCTGGAGTCCGGGGTCTTCTCAGCCCCAGCATTTT.

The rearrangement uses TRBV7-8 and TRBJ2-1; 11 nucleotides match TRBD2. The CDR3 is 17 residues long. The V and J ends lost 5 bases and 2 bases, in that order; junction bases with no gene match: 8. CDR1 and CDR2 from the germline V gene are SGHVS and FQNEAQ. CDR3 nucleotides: TGTGCCAGCAGCCGGACTAGCGGGTGGTATACCTACAATGAGCAGTTCTTC. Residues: CASSRTSGWYTYNEQFF.